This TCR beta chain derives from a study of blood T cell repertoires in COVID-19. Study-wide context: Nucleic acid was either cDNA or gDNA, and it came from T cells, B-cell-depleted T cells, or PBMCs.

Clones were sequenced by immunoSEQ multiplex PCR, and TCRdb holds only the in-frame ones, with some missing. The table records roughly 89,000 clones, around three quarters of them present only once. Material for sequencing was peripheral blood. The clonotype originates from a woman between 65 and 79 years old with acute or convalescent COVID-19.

The CDR3 region is CATSRAGGRENYGYTF. CDR3 bases: TGTGCCACCAGCAGAGCCGGGGGGAGGGAAAACTATGGCTACACCTTC. The chain couples TRBV15 to TRBJ1-2; D perhaps matches TRBD1 (5 bases). The germline V and J ends were trimmed by 1 base and 2 bases, with 14 bases remaining between them. CDR3 length equals 16 residues. CDR1 and CDR2 (germline): LNHNV, YYDKDF (reference sequence). The entire variable domain, with the rest obtained from reference TRBV15 and TRBJ1-2, is as follows: DAMVIQNPRYQVTQFGKPVTLSCSQTLNHNVMYWYQQKSSQAPKLLFHYYDKDFNNEADTPDNFQSRRPNTSFCFLDIRSPGLGDTAMYLCATSRAGGRENYGYTFGSGTRLTVV.